The 18 T cell receptor beta chains below were found in one sample sequenced in a study of shared clonotypes between healthy human individuals. Measured with immunoSEQ multiplex PCR; TCRdb has only the in-frame clones, and not every one. Counted here are approximately 980,000 clones, more than 75% occurring once; the ten biggest clones make up around 1.5%. Material: memory CD4+ T cells sorted from blood. Subset indicated: CD45RA-negative fraction. All receptors derive from a man aged 18 to 29 in good health.

The J gene is TRBJ2-7, the V gene TRBV30, with D possibly matching TRBD2 (5 bases). The CDR3 is 13 residues long. CDR1 and CDR2 from the germline V gene are GTSNPN and SVGIG (reference sequence). Deletions cut 3 bases from V and 4 bases from J, with 13 bases between. CDR3 residues: CAWRGAPQYEQYF. In nucleotides, the CDR3 is TGTGCCTGGAGGGGAGCCCCCCAATACGAGCAGTACTTC.

V usage is TRBV27 and J usage is TRBJ2-5; 8 nucleotides agree with TRBD2. Germline V gene sequence: CDR1 MNHEY, CDR2 SMNVEV (reference sequence). With 6 bases clipped from V and 4 bases from J, the junction kept 7 bases outside the gene matches. The CDR3 runs 14 residues. This CDR3 is CASSFHSGGETQYF. In DNA form, the CDR3 reads TGTGCCAGCAGCTTTCACAGCGGGGGAGAGACCCAGTACTTC.

About this clone: A single base separates this from a much larger clone, so it may be a read error. This CDR3 is also generated by other DNA sequences in the sample. The chain employs TRBV18 and TRBJ2-2; D is uncertain. The germline V gene has CDR1 KGHSH and CDR2 LQKENI. The CDR3 has 11 amino acids. Trimming took off 0 bases at V and 11 bases at J, with 4 bases between the two ends. The CDR3: CASSPPGELFF. In DNA form, the CDR3 reads TGTGCCAGCTCACCACCGGGCGAGCTGTTTTTT. Supplemented by reference TRBV18 and TRBJ2-2, the full variable domain reads NAGVMQNPRHLVRRRGQEARLRCSPMKGHSHVYWYRQLPEEGLKFMVYLQKENIIDESGMPKERFSAEFPKEGPSILRIQQVVRGDSAAYFCASSPPGELFFGEGSRLTVL.

The sample holds a few counts of this clone. The chain combines TRBV18 with TRBJ1-1; D call uncertain. V was cut by 6 bases and J by 5 bases, with 13 bases left in between. CDR3 size: 13 residues. Germline CDR1 KGHSH, CDR2 LQKENI. The CDR3 protein is CASSPSAGTEAFF. CDR3 bases: TGTGCCAGCTCCCCCAGCGCAGGAACTGAAGCTTTCTTT.

J is TRBJ1-6 and V is TRBV18; perhaps TRBD1 as D (5 bases). In germline, CDR1 is KGHSH, CDR2 LQKENI. With 2 bases removed from V and 4 bases from J, the gap between germline ends came to 15 bases. The CDR3 is 17 amino acids. The CDR3 region is CASSPLAGSTYNSPLHF. The CDR3 nucleotides read TGTGCCAGCTCACCATTGGCAGGGTCGACTTATAATTCACCCCTCCACTTT.

Ten or more counts support this clone. The sample holds other DNA sequences that translate to the same CDR3. V and J are TRBV5-1 and TRBJ2-3; D remains ambiguous. The germline V gene encodes CDR1 SGHRS and CDR2 YFSETQ. V gave up 2 bases and J gave up 2 bases, with 0 bases separating them. The CDR3 extends over 11 amino acids. The CDR3 region has the DNA TGCGCCAGCAGCTTCACAGATACGCAGTATTTT. As protein: CASSFTDTQYF.

This clone appeared a few times. The V and J genes are TRBV18 and TRBJ2-1; no definite D call. The CDR3 contains 15 residues. Germline CDR1 and CDR2: KGHSH and LQKENI. Trimming left V 2 bases short and J 5 bases short, with 13 bases between. In DNA, the CDR3 is TGTGCCAGCTCACCAAGGGCTGCCAGTAACAATGAGCAGTTCTTC. Translation gives CASSPRAASNNEQFF.

The chain has TRBV12-5 and TRBJ2-7; D gene unclear. Per the germline V gene, CDR1 is LGHNT and CDR2 is FRNRAP. V gave up 2 bases and J gave up 4 bases, with 3 bases separating them. The CDR3 contains 11 residues. Here the CDR3 DNA reads TGTGCTAGTGGTTTGATTTACGAGCAGTACTTC. It yields the protein CASGLIYEQYF.

In this sample, this clone turned up many times. The genes are TRBV6-1 and TRBJ1-2; D gene unclear. Per germline, CDR1 MNHNS and CDR2 SASEGT. Deletions cut 6 bases from V and 4 bases from J, with 15 bases between. There are 14 residues in the CDR3. The CDR3 reads CASSSNEGFYGYTF. The CDR3 nucleotides read TGTGCCAGCAGCTCAAATGAGGGATTCTATGGCTACACCTTC.

This chain connects TRBV5-6 to TRBJ2-2; maybe TRBD2 (5 bases). The CDR3 runs 16 residues. Germline V gene sequence: CDR1 SGHDT, CDR2 YYEEEE. V was pared by 5 bases and J by 0 bases, with 14 bases between. This CDR3 reads CASSPPSGSNTGELFF. CDR3 bases: TGTGCCAGCAGTCCTCCCAGCGGATCGAACACCGGGGAGCTGTTTTTT.

The rearrangement uses TRBV5-5 and TRBJ2-3; 13 bases match TRBD2. Unmatched junction bases numbered 6, after V lost 2 bases and J lost 6 bases. This CDR3 is 16 amino acids long. Germline values: CDR1 SGHKS, CDR2 YYEKEE (reference sequence). CDR3 region: CASSLLAGGPRDTQYF. In DNA form, the CDR3 reads TGTGCCAGCAGCTTACTAGCGGGGGGGCCTCGGGATACGCAGTATTTT.

The chain couples TRBV18 to TRBJ1-1, with D tentatively TRBD1 (5 bases). From germline, CDR1 is KGHSH and CDR2 LQKENI. The CDR3 has 15 amino acids. V lost 4 bases, J lost 1 base, and 13 bases lay in between. The CDR3 nucleotides read TGTGCCAGCTCACTCATCGGGGGGACGAACACTGAAGCTTTCTTT. Amino acids: CASSLIGGTNTEAFF.

V usage is TRBV11-3 and J usage is TRBJ1-1, with D possibly TRBD1 on 6 matching bases. Per the germline V gene, CDR1 is SGHNT and CDR2 is YENEEA. The CDR3 is 13 residues long. V was clipped by 6 bases and J by 1 base, with 9 bases between them. CDR3 protein: CASRGQENTEAFF. Written as DNA, the CDR3 is TGTGCCAGCAGGGGACAAGAGAACACTGAAGCTTTCTTT. The full variable domain, rest sourced from reference TRBV11-3 and TRBJ1-1, is EAGVVQSPRYKIIEKKQPVAFWCNPISGHNTLYWYLQNLGQGPELLIRYENEEAVDDSQLPKDRFSAERLKGVDSTLKIQPAELGDSAVYLCASRGQENTEAFFGQGTRLTVV.

The chain uses TRBV7-9 and TRBJ1-1; tentatively, D is TRBD1 (6 bases). The CDR3 has 15 amino acids. Looked up from germline, CDR1 is SEHNR and CDR2 is FQNEAQ (reference sequence). V shed 5 bases and J shed 1 base, with 14 bases lying between them. CDR3 in amino acids: CASSPEGVGNTEAFF. In DNA form, the CDR3 reads TGTGCCAGCAGCCCCGAGGGGGTCGGGAACACTGAAGCTTTCTTT.

V is TRBV5-6 and J is TRBJ2-2; no definite D call. V was shortened by 0 bases and J by 3 bases, with 3 bases between the two germline ends. Germline V CDR1 and CDR2: SGHDT, YYEEEE. The CDR3 sequence is 13 residues long. The CDR3 region has the DNA TGTGCCAGCAGCTTGGGATACACCGGGGAGCTGTTTTTT. Protein: CASSLGYTGELFF.

The chain combines TRBV10-3 with TRBJ1-2; TRBD1 aligns across 8 bases. CDR1 and CDR2 from the germline V gene are ENHRY and SYGVKD. The CDR3 sequence is 17 residues long. Trimming at V came to 7 bases and at J to 1 base, leaving 14 bases not matched to a gene. The chain's CDR3 is CAIMGNDRGASNYGYTF. The CDR3 DNA reads TGTGCCATCATGGGGAATGACAGGGGCGCCAGTAACTATGGCTACACCTTC.

V gene TRBV5-4 combines with J gene TRBJ2-3; 7 nucleotides line up with TRBD2. This CDR3 contains 16 residues. The germline gives CDR1 SGHNT, CDR2 YYREEE (reference sequence). V shed 2 bases and J 5 bases; nucleotides not matched to a gene: 11. CDR3 residues: CASSFGGSVREDTQYF. Here the CDR3 DNA reads TGTGCCAGCAGCTTTGGCGGGAGTGTTCGGGAAGATACGCAGTATTTT.

The chain uses TRBV19 and TRBJ1-2; 7 bases map to TRBD1. Germline V gene data show CDR1 as LNHDA and CDR2 as SQIVND (reference sequence). J was trimmed by 2 bases and V by 5 bases; bases with no gene match: 8. This CDR3 contains 15 residues. The CDR3 region is CASSPPTGRNYGYTF. DNA of the CDR3: TGTGCCAGTAGTCCGCCGACAGGGAGGAACTATGGCTACACCTTC.